Listed below are T cell receptor beta chains from one sample, sequenced in a study of monozygotic twins with cystic fibrosis. Sequencing was performed with immunoSEQ multiplex PCR; in TCRdb, only in-frame clones are kept and a portion is missing. Found here are about 21,000 clones, around 90% of them singletons; the top ten hold roughly 1.6%. The sequencing sample was made of blood. Source of these receptors: a girl aged 2 to 10 with cystic fibrosis. Each CDR3 is given with its conserved first and last residue. D genes are given only for firm matches. The size of a clone is reported for some rows only, either as once, few or many, or as a class for expanded clones.

D gene,clone size,J gene,V gene,CDR3 protein,CDR3 DNA
.,.,TRBJ2-5,TRBV12-5,CASGPGTVGRETQYF,TGTGCTAGTGGTCCCGGGACCGTGGGGCGGGAGACCCAGTACTTC
TRBD1,once,TRBJ2-7,TRBV7-9,CASRPWTGHEQYF,TGTGCCAGCAGACCTTGGACAGGCCACGAGCAGTACTTC
.,.,TRBJ2-5,TRBV7-6,CASCHSEETQYF,TGTGCCAGCTGCCACTCCGAAGAGACCCAGTACTTC
.,.,TRBJ1-4,TRBV11-1,CASSLLGHEKLFF,TGTGCCAGCAGCCTCCTGGGACATGAAAAACTGTTTTTT
TRBD1,.,TRBJ1-5,TRBV6-1,CASNRDRGLQPQHF,TGTGCCAGCAACCGGGACAGGGGTTTACAGCCCCAGCATTTT
TRBD1,.,TRBJ2-2,TRBV14,CASSQLQGMGTGELFF,TGTGCCAGCAGCCAATTACAGGGGATGGGCACCGGGGAGCTGTTTTTT
.,once,TRBJ1-5,TRBV28,CASRPNVGTGNQPQHF,TGTGCCAGCAGACCTAATGTTGGGACGGGCAATCAGCCCCAGCATTTT
TRBD1,.,TRBJ1-5,TRBV4-1,CASSQGGQGNQPQHF,TGCGCCAGCAGCCAAGGAGGACAGGGCAATCAGCCCCAGCATTTT
TRBD1,.,TRBJ1-1,TRBV12-5,CASRQGNTEAFF,TGTGCTAGCAGACAGGGGAACACTGAAGCTTTCTTT
.,.,TRBJ1-1,TRBV9,CASSVAWRTEAFF,TGTGCCAGCAGCGTAGCATGGAGGACTGAAGCTTTCTTT
.,.,TRBJ1-2,TRBV5-5,CASSSTLSYGYTF,TGTGCCAGCAGCTCCACCTTGTCCTATGGCTACACCTTC
.,.,TRBJ1-1,TRBV19,CASSIAARGTSEAFF,TGTGCCAGTAGTATAGCGGCTCGCGGGACCTCGGAAGCTTTCTTT
.,once,TRBJ2-7,TRBV30,CAWSLTWAPGEQYF,TGTGCCTGGAGCCTAACTTGGGCCCCAGGCGAGCAGTACTTC
.,.,TRBJ1-1,TRBV19,CASESGSGNTEAFF,TGTGCCAGCGAATCCGGGTCGGGGAACACTGAAGCTTTCTTT
.,.,TRBJ1-1,TRBV7-9,CASTARGQGEAFF,TGTGCCAGCACCGCACGGGGGCAGGGTGAAGCTTTCTTT
.,.,TRBJ1-3,TRBV19,CASRTGSSGNTIYF,TGTGCCAGTAGAACCGGGAGCTCTGGAAACACCATATATTTT
TRBD1,.,TRBJ2-1,TRBV7-2,CASSLGGTGSNEQFF,TGTGCCAGCAGCTTAGGAGGGACAGGGTCGAATGAGCAGTTCTTC
.,.,TRBJ1-1,TRBV7-9,CASSVPPKGHTEAFF,TGTGCCAGCAGCGTCCCCCCAAAAGGGCACACTGAAGCTTTCTTT
TRBD2,.,TRBJ2-2,TRBV12-5,CASRTSGGANTGELFF,TGTGCTAGTCGGACTAGCGGGGGGGCGAACACCGGGGAGCTGTTTTTT
.,.,TRBJ2-5,TRBV18,CASSGLYGTNQETQYF,TGTGCCAGCTCAGGTTTGTACGGGACGAACCAAGAGACCCAGTACTTC
.,once,TRBJ1-6,TRBV14,CASSQDAYRNSPLHF,TGTGCCAGCAGCCAAGATGCTTACAGAAATTCACCCCTCCACTTT
TRBD1,.,TRBJ2-7,TRBV19,CASSISFRTGLHEQYF,TGTGCCAGTAGTATTAGTTTCCGGACAGGGTTACACGAGCAGTACTTC
.,.,TRBJ2-7,TRBV9,CASSAGHQGSYEQYF,TGTGCCAGCAGCGCGGGACATCAGGGATCCTACGAGCAGTACTTC
.,.,TRBJ2-7,TRBV19,CASSQGATYSYEQYF,TGTGCCAGTAGCCAAGGTGCTACATACTCCTACGAGCAGTACTTC
.,.,TRBJ1-4,TRBV19,CASSAGPTNEKLFF,TGTGCCAGTAGTGCTGGTCCCACTAATGAAAAACTGTTTTTT
.,.,TRBJ2-5,TRBV28,CASKEGEETQYF,TGTGCCAGCAAGGAGGGAGAGGAGACCCAGTACTTC
.,.,TRBJ2-1,TRBV27,CASSPVQGGEQFF,TGTGCCAGCAGTCCGGTCCAGGGGGGTGAGCAGTTCTTC
TRBD2,.,TRBJ2-7,TRBV7-8,CASSRPGLAGPSEQYF,TGTGCCAGCAGCCGACCGGGACTAGCGGGCCCTAGTGAGCAGTACTTC
.,.,TRBJ2-1,TRBV7-2,CASSPQELNNEQFF,TGTGCCAGCAGCCCTCAGGAGTTGAACAATGAGCAGTTCTTC
.,few,TRBJ1-1,TRBV6-1,CASSSLGFGTEAFF,TGTGCCAGCAGCTCCCTAGGGTTTGGCACTGAAGCTTTCTTT
TRBD1,.,TRBJ2-3,TRBV28,CASSLRGQGTDTQYF,TGTGCCAGCAGTTTGAGGGGGCAGGGCACAGATACGCAGTATTTT
.,.,TRBJ1-1,TRBV19,CASSMGGGSLNTEAFF,TGTGCCAGTAGTATGGGGGGGGGCAGCCTGAACACTGAAGCTTTCTTT
.,.,TRBJ2-1,TRBV7-2,CASVGRGSSYNEQFF,TGTGCCAGCGTCGGCCGGGGGAGCTCCTACAATGAGCAGTTCTTC
.,.,TRBJ2-2,TRBV30,CAWRARGASNTGELFF,TGTGCCTGGAGGGCCAGGGGGGCCTCGAACACCGGGGAGCTGTTTTTT
.,.,TRBJ2-1,TRBV29-1,CSVEGFPYSEQFF,TGCAGCGTTGAAGGGTTTCCCTACAGTGAGCAGTTCTTC